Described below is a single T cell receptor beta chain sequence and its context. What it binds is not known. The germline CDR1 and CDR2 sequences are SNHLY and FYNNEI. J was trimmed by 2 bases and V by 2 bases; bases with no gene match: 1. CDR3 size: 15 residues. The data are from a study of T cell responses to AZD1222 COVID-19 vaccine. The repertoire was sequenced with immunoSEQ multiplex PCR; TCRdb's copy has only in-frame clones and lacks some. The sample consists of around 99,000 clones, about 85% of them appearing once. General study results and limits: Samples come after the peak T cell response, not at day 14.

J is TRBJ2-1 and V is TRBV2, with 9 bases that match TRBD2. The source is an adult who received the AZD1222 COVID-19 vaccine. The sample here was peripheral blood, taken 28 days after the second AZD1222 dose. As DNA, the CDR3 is TGTGCCAGCAGTGAATCTAGCGGGGCCTACAATGAGCAGTTCTTC. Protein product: CASSESSGAYNEQFF.